This TCR beta chain was found in a study of blood T cell repertoires in COVID-19. Whole-study context: The origin of the acute and convalescent COVID-19 samples was the United States, Italy and Spain.

Sequenced by immunoSEQ multiplex PCR; TCRdb stores in-frame clones only, minus some. The data hold 250,000 to 350,000 clones, with about 85% observed a single time. Germline V gives CDR1 LGHNA, CDR2 YNFKEQ. Trimming at V came to 6 bases and at J to 4 bases, leaving 9 bases not matched to a gene. CDR3 size: 15 residues. The sample consisted of PBMCs or T cells enriched from blood (not recorded which). V gene TRBV4-2 combines with J gene TRBJ2-7, with 10 positions matching TRBD2. The receptor was derived from a woman aged 25 to 39 who had recovered from COVID-19. The CDR3 coding sequence is TGTGCCAGCAGTCAGAGCGGGGGGGCCTCTTACGAGCAGTACTTC. Protein: CASSQSGGASYEQYF.